The rows below give T cell receptor beta chains drawn from one sample of a study of T cells in tuberculosis. Method: immunoSEQ multiplex PCR; TCRdb's copy keeps in-frame clones and lacks some. The table records approximately 31,000 clones, just under 97% of them present only once. The sample taken for sequencing was PBMCs. Receptors originate from a donor between 10 and 35 years old with latent tuberculosis or without tuberculosis infection. Both conserved end residues are part of each CDR3.

j_call v_call cdr3_aa
TRBJ2-5 TRBV7-3 CAHQVWTQYF
TRBJ2-3 TRBV30 CAWSPGLGLSDTQYF
TRBJ2-7 TRBV6-5 CASSTSGRTNEQYF
TRBJ1-3 TRBV28 CASSVMGNTIYF
TRBJ1-1 TRBV27 CASSLLMNTEAFF
TRBJ1-3 TRBV7-9 CASSLGVDRGAGNTIYF
TRBJ2-7 TRBV29-1 CSVQRGGYEQYF
TRBJ2-1 TRBV2 CASSRLAGSYNEQFF
TRBJ2-7 TRBV5-4 CASSTGQGPYYEQYF
TRBJ2-3 TRBV7-2 CASSSQGSSDTQYF
TRBJ1-5 TRBV5-6 CASSLGTGGQPQHF
TRBJ1-3 TRBV25-1 CASSENPGRMRNTIYF
TRBJ1-1 TRBV7-3 CASSPRPTGINTEAFF
TRBJ1-2 TRBV5-6 CASSLGQFYGYTF
TRBJ2-1 TRBV9 CASSVAGGTSTNEQFF